These 12 T cell receptor beta chains share one sample of origin, sequenced in a study of CD8+ T cells in alopecia areata. It was cDNA, reverse transcribed from extracted RNA, that served as the sequencing template. Some clones are missing from TCRdb's copy, which holds only in-frame ones; the method was immunoSEQ multiplex PCR. The profile covers fewer than 250,000 clones, with approximately 60% appearing a single time and around 0.7% taken by the ten largest. Treatment given: oral pan-JAK inhibitor, 5-10 mg twice daily. The specimen was CD4+ T cells sorted from blood, collected at week 4, from a patient treated with tofacitinib. All receptors come from a human donor with alopecia areata.

The chain recombines TRBV18 with TRBJ1-5, with a weak D call TRBD1 (5 bases). Germline lookup yields CDR1 KGHSH and CDR2 LQKENI. V gave up 3 bases and J gave up 5 bases, with 20 bases separating them. The CDR3 spans 17 residues. DNA of the CDR3: TGTGCCAGCTCACCTTTCTCAGGGAGGAGGTTAGATCAGCCCCAGCATTTT. This translates into CASSPFSGRRLDQPQHF. Variable domain in full (rest from reference TRBV18 and TRBJ1-5): NAGVMQNPRHLVRRRGQEARLRCSPMKGHSHVYWYRQLPEEGLKFMVYLQKENIIDESGMPKERFSAEFPKEGPSILRIQQVVRGDSAAYFCASSPFSGRRLDQPQHFGDGTRLSIL.

The chain links TRBV15 to TRBJ2-2; perhaps TRBD1 as D (5 bases). The CDR3 sequence is 15 residues long. Germline V gene lookup returns CDR1 LNHNV and CDR2 YYDKDF (reference sequence). V lost 0 bases and J 6 bases, leaving 11 bases between the germline ends. In nucleotides, the CDR3 is TGTGCCACCAGCAGAGATCAGGGATGGGCCGGGGAGCTGTTTTTT. It specifies CATSRDQGWAGELFF.

The rearrangement links TRBV27 to TRBJ2-7; 7 nucleotides match TRBD2. CDR3 size: 19 residues. After removal of 1 base from V and 0 bases from J, the junction contained 15 bases not matched to a gene. Germline-derived CDR1 and CDR2 are MNHEY and SMNVEV (reference sequence). CDR3 bases: TGTGCCAGCAGTTTATGGAGGGGTGTGCGCGGGAGAGGCTCCTACGAGCAGTACTTC. Translated: CASSLWRGVRGRGSYEQYF.

The chain combines TRBV25-1 with TRBJ2-5; tentative D call: TRBD2 (5 bases). The germline CDR1 and CDR2 sequences are MGHDK and SYGVNS. The V end was cut by 4 bases, the J end by 6 bases, with 6 bases between. CDR3 length equals 11 residues. CDR3 DNA sequence: TGTGCCAGCAGTGTAGCGAAGACCCAGTACTTC. Amino acids: CASSVAKTQYF.

This clone was observed a handful of times. This chain connects TRBV7-2 to TRBJ1-2, with D perhaps matching TRBD1 (6 bases). Trimming shortened V by 0 bases and J by 7 bases, and 15 bases separated the two germline ends. Germline V gives CDR1 SGHTA, CDR2 FQGNSA. CDR3 length: 15 amino acids. DNA for the CDR3: TGTGCCAGCAGCTTAGCCGGCACAGGGCTTAGTGGCTACACCTTC. Translation: CASSLAGTGLSGYTF.

This rearrangement joins TRBV5-4 to TRBJ1-1; D not certain. Germline V gene data show CDR1 as SGHNT and CDR2 as YYREEE (reference sequence). The V gene lost 3 bases and the J gene lost 8 bases, with 11 bases spanning the gap. The CDR3 spans 12 residues. CDR3 sequence (DNA): TGTGCCAGCAGCTCCCCGACGCGGGAAGCTTTCTTT. Protein product: CASSSPTREAFF.

V gene TRBV11-1 combines with J gene TRBJ2-5; D ambiguous. CDR3 length: 16 amino acids. The germline V and J ends were trimmed by 5 bases and 3 bases, with 19 bases remaining between them. Germline loops: CDR1 SGHAT, CDR2 FQDESV (reference sequence). CDR3 amino acids: CASSPGWHLTEETQYF. CDR3 nucleotide sequence: TGTGCCAGCAGCCCGGGTTGGCACCTCACTGAAGAGACCCAGTACTTC.

The chain couples TRBV15 to TRBJ2-5; no reliable D call. Germline CDR1 LNHNV, CDR2 YYDKDF (reference sequence). CDR3 length equals 14 residues. V lost 0 bases and J lost 3, with 8 bases in between. The CDR3 protein is CATSRDGQKETQYF. In nucleotides, the CDR3 is TGTGCCACCAGCAGAGATGGGCAGAAAGAGACCCAGTACTTC. The full variable domain, its missing parts supplied by reference TRBV15 and TRBJ2-5, is DAMVIQNPRYQVTQFGKPVTLSCSQTLNHNVMYWYQQKSSQAPKLLFHYYDKDFNNEADTPDNFQSRRPNTSFCFLDIRSPGLGDTAMYLCATSRDGQKETQYFGPGTRLLVL.

The rearrangement joins TRBV15 to TRBJ2-3; no clear D gene. The V end lost 8 bases, the J end lost 2 bases, and 11 bases lay between the germline ends. Germline CDR1 LNHNV, CDR2 YYDKDF (reference sequence). The CDR3 sequence is 13 residues long. The CDR3 loop reads CATWNTATDTQYF. The CDR3 region has the DNA TGTGCCACCTGGAACACCGCCACAGATACGCAGTATTTT. Looking up the rest from reference TRBV15 and TRBJ2-3 gives the full variable domain: DAMVIQNPRYQVTQFGKPVTLSCSQTLNHNVMYWYQQKSSQAPKLLFHYYDKDFNNEADTPDNFQSRRPNTSFCFLDIRSPGLGDTAMYLCATWNTATDTQYFGPGTRLTVL.

The chain joins TRBV20-1 to TRBJ2-5; possible D gene TRBD1, 6 bases. Trimming cost V 8 bases and J 5 bases, with 6 bases left between them. The CDR3 sequence is 9 residues long. Per the germline V gene, CDR1 is DFQATT and CDR2 is SNEGSKA (reference sequence). CDR3 nucleotide sequence: TGCAGTACAGGGGAGACCCAGTACTTC. Translated: CSTGETQYF.

In this sample, this clone turned up a few times. The V call is TRBV29-1, the J call TRBJ2-7, with D perhaps TRBD1 (6 bases). V was trimmed by 6 bases and J by 6 bases, leaving 12 bases between them. Germline V gene data show CDR1 as SQVTM and CDR2 as ANQGSEA. The CDR3 is made up of 11 amino acids. The CDR3 coding sequence is TGCAGCGTGAGTCAGGGGCGCGAGCAGTACTTC. Protein sequence: CSVSQGREQYF.

The V gene is TRBV29-1, the J gene TRBJ1-3; 9 positions agree with TRBD1. The V gene's germline CDR1 is SQVTM and CDR2 ANQGSEA. The CDR3 is 14 residues long. V trimming: 7 bases; J trimming: 4 bases; junction bases outside the gene matches: 8. CDR3 region: CSAARDRAGNTIYF. CDR3 bases: TGCAGCGCGGCCCGGGACAGGGCAGGAAACACCATATATTTT.